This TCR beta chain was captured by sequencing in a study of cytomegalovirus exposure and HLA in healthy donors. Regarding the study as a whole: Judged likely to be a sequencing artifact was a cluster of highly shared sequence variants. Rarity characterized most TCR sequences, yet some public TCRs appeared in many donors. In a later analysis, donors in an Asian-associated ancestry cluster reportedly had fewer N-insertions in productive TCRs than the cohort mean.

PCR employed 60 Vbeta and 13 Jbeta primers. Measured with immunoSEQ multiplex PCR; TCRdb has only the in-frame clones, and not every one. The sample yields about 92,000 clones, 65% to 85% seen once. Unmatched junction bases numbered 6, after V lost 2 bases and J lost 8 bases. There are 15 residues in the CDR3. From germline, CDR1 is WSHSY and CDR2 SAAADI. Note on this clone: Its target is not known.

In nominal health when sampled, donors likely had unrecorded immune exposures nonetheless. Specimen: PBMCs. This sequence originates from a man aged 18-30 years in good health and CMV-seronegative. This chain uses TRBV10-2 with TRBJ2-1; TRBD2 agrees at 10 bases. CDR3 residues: CASSETSGVWDEQFF. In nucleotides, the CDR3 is TGCGCCAGCAGTGAGACTAGCGGGGTTTGGGATGAGCAGTTCTTC.